This is a list of T cell receptor beta chains from one sample in a study of blood T cells in healthy people across ages. TCRdb analysed the 5' RACE reads with MiXCR anew, one entry per CDR3 protein. This sample has approximately 770,000 distinct CDR3 sequences, with more than 45% found just once. The material sequenced was blood. Receptors originate from a man younger than 45 in good health. Each CDR3 is given with its conserved first and last residue. Fields, in order: J gene, clone size, V gene, D gene, CDR3 DNA, CDR3 protein. A D gene is named only where the DNA matches it firmly. Some rows have no size entry. The others give once, few or many, or a class for an expanded clone.

j_gene: TRBJ1-4
abundance: -
v_gene: TRBV28
d_gene: -
CDR3nt: TGTGCCAGCAGGCGGATACGGGATGAAAAACTGTTTTTT
CDR3aa: CASRRIRDEKLFF

j_gene: TRBJ1-1
abundance: once
v_gene: TRBV29-1
d_gene: -
CDR3nt: TGCAGCGTCCGCCTGACCCTCGGGACTGAAGCTTTCTTT
CDR3aa: CSVRLTLGTEAFF

j_gene: TRBJ1-1
abundance: -
v_gene: TRBV13
d_gene: -
CDR3nt: TGTGCCAGCAGCTTAGGCCGGCAGTACACTGAAGCTTTCTTT
CDR3aa: CASSLGRQYTEAFF

j_gene: TRBJ2-5
abundance: -
v_gene: TRBV4-1
d_gene: -
CDR3nt: TGCGCCAGCAGCTTCTATCAAGGTGGAGAGACCCAGTACTTC
CDR3aa: CASSFYQGGETQYF

j_gene: TRBJ2-3
abundance: -
v_gene: TRBV7-9
d_gene: TRBD1
CDR3nt: TGTGCCAGCAGCCGAGGACAGGCGGACACAGATACGCAGTATTTT
CDR3aa: CASSRGQADTDTQYF

j_gene: TRBJ2-6
abundance: -
v_gene: TRBV29-1
d_gene: -
CDR3nt: TGCAGCGTTGAAGGGGGCAGCTCTGGGGCCAACGTCCTGACTTTC
CDR3aa: CSVEGGSSGANVLTF

j_gene: TRBJ2-3
abundance: few
v_gene: TRBV20-1
d_gene: TRBD2
CDR3nt: TGCAGTGCTAGTACTGGGAGGGCCCTCGGGGATACGCAGTATTTT
CDR3aa: CSASTGRALGDTQYF

j_gene: TRBJ1-5
abundance: -
v_gene: TRBV27
d_gene: TRBD1
CDR3nt: TGTGCCAGCAGGACACCGGGACAGGGGAATCAGCCCCAGCATTTT
CDR3aa: CASRTPGQGNQPQHF

j_gene: TRBJ2-1
abundance: few
v_gene: TRBV5-1
d_gene: -
CDR3nt: TGCGCCAGCAGCTCCACAAAGAATGAGCAGTTCTTC
CDR3aa: CASSSTKNEQFF

j_gene: TRBJ2-3
abundance: few
v_gene: TRBV10-3
d_gene: -
CDR3nt: TGTGCCATCACCTCGGACCCAGATACGCAGTATTTT
CDR3aa: CAITSDPDTQYF

j_gene: TRBJ2-3
abundance: -
v_gene: TRBV29-1
d_gene: TRBD2
CDR3nt: TGCAGCGTCCAGACTAGCGGGGGGAGCACAGATACGCAGTATTTT
CDR3aa: CSVQTSGGSTDTQYF

j_gene: TRBJ2-3
abundance: -
v_gene: TRBV4-1
d_gene: -
CDR3nt: TGCGCCAGCAGCCAGCAGGTTGAGGATACGCAGTATTTT
CDR3aa: CASSQQVEDTQYF

j_gene: TRBJ1-2
abundance: -
v_gene: TRBV20-1
d_gene: -
CDR3nt: TGCAGTGCTAGAGATCGACGGGGCGGCTTCCTTGGGGATTATGGCTACACCTTC
CDR3aa: CSARDRRGGFLGDYGYTF

j_gene: TRBJ1-4
abundance: -
v_gene: TRBV5-1
d_gene: -
CDR3nt: TGCGCCAGCAGGGTGGAGGTGTCGGAAAAACTGTTTTTT
CDR3aa: CASRVEVSEKLFF

j_gene: TRBJ2-2
abundance: -
v_gene: TRBV6-2/TRBV6-3
d_gene: -
CDR3nt: TGTGCCAGCACTAAACGAACGGGGAAGCCCGGGGAGCTGTTTTTT
CDR3aa: CASTKRTGKPGELFF

j_gene: TRBJ2-7
abundance: -
v_gene: TRBV6-2/TRBV6-3
d_gene: TRBD1
CDR3nt: TGTGCCAGCAGCGACGGGACAGGGGGCGCGTACGAGCAGTACTTC
CDR3aa: CASSDGTGGAYEQYF

j_gene: TRBJ2-7
abundance: -
v_gene: TRBV29-1
d_gene: -
CDR3nt: TGCAGCGTTGAAGATGTACAGGGTGGGTCCCCCTACGAGCAGTACTTC
CDR3aa: CSVEDVQGGSPYEQYF

j_gene: TRBJ2-1
abundance: -
v_gene: TRBV12-3/TRBV12-4
d_gene: -
CDR3nt: TGTGCCAGCAGTCCCGACCGGCTTGGGCAGTTCTTC
CDR3aa: CASSPDRLGQFF

j_gene: TRBJ2-7
abundance: -
v_gene: TRBV20-1
d_gene: -
CDR3nt: TGCAGTGCTCCGAGGGGGCGGGAGGTCTTTTACGAGCAGTACTTC
CDR3aa: CSAPRGREVFYEQYF

j_gene: TRBJ1-2
abundance: -
v_gene: TRBV7-9
d_gene: -
CDR3nt: TGTGCTAGCAGCCCAAGGGCATATGGCTACACCTTC
CDR3aa: CASSPRAYGYTF

j_gene: TRBJ2-1
abundance: few
v_gene: TRBV4-1
d_gene: -
CDR3nt: TGCGCCAGCAGCCTCGGTGCAGTCCGGGCTTCCGAGGGTGAGCAGTTCTTC
CDR3aa: CASSLGAVRASEGEQFF

j_gene: TRBJ1-4
abundance: -
v_gene: TRBV5-6
d_gene: -
CDR3nt: TGTGCCAGCAGTTCGGAGAGACAGTACCCGCGGGCAAAACTGTTTTTT
CDR3aa: CASSSERQYPRAKLFF

j_gene: TRBJ1-1
abundance: -
v_gene: TRBV10-3
d_gene: -
CDR3nt: TGTGCCATCAGTACCCACCGAGAAGCTTTCTTT
CDR3aa: CAISTHREAFF

j_gene: TRBJ2-7
abundance: -
v_gene: TRBV28
d_gene: -
CDR3nt: TGTGCCAGCAGGGACGGGTCTACGGAGGAGCAGTACTTC
CDR3aa: CASRDGSTEEQYF

j_gene: TRBJ2-5
abundance: few
v_gene: TRBV20-1
d_gene: -
CDR3nt: TGCAGTGCTAAGATCCCCTCGGTAGCGCAAACCTCCTCGCGTGTTGGGCAGTACTTC
CDR3aa: CSAKIPSVAQTSSRVGQYF

j_gene: TRBJ2-1
abundance: -
v_gene: TRBV7-2
d_gene: TRBD2
CDR3nt: TGTGCCAGCAGCGGTAGGGGACTAGCGGACTCCTACAATGAGCAGTTCTTC
CDR3aa: CASSGRGLADSYNEQFF

j_gene: TRBJ2-4
abundance: few
v_gene: TRBV20-1
d_gene: -
CDR3nt: TGCAGTGCTAGAGATTACACCATTCAGTACTTC
CDR3aa: CSARDYTIQYF

j_gene: TRBJ2-1
abundance: few
v_gene: TRBV9
d_gene: -
CDR3nt: TGTGCCAGCAGCCCGCTATGGAGCGGGAATGAGCAGTTCTTC
CDR3aa: CASSPLWSGNEQFF

j_gene: TRBJ2-3
abundance: few
v_gene: TRBV4-1
d_gene: -
CDR3nt: TGCGCCAGCAGCTACCGACTGGCGGTACTCGCAGATACGCAGTATTTT
CDR3aa: CASSYRLAVLADTQYF

j_gene: TRBJ2-1
abundance: -
v_gene: TRBV10-3
d_gene: -
CDR3nt: TGTGCCATCACGGACACCACACTAGAGAGTGAGCAGTTCTTC
CDR3aa: CAITDTTLESEQFF

j_gene: TRBJ2-1
abundance: once
v_gene: TRBV10-2
d_gene: -
CDR3nt: TGCGCCAGCAGTGTGCAGGGTGGGGGTGAGCAGTTCTTC
CDR3aa: CASSVQGGGEQFF

j_gene: TRBJ1-5
abundance: few
v_gene: TRBV7-9
d_gene: -
CDR3nt: TGTGCCAGCAGCCGAGACAGTACGGATCAGCCCCAGCATTTT
CDR3aa: CASSRDSTDQPQHF

j_gene: TRBJ2-7
abundance: -
v_gene: TRBV20-1
d_gene: -
CDR3nt: TGCAGTGCCCCCCCAGGGCGCATTGGACCCTACGAGCAGTACTTC
CDR3aa: CSAPPGRIGPYEQYF

j_gene: TRBJ2-1
abundance: -
v_gene: TRBV18
d_gene: TRBD1
CDR3nt: TGTGCCAGCTCACAGGGGACGACAGGGGGAAAGGAGTTCTTC
CDR3aa: CASSQGTTGGKEFF

j_gene: TRBJ2-3
abundance: -
v_gene: TRBV7-9
d_gene: TRBD1
CDR3nt: TGTGCCAGCAGCGCGCGACAGGGTCGTTTGCCAGATACGCAGTATTTT
CDR3aa: CASSARQGRLPDTQYF

j_gene: TRBJ2-7
abundance: -
v_gene: TRBV14
d_gene: -
CDR3nt: TGTGCCAGCAGCGCTGTGGGGTTGGGGCTACGCGAGCAGTACTTC
CDR3aa: CASSAVGLGLREQYF

j_gene: TRBJ2-1
abundance: -
v_gene: TRBV5-1
d_gene: TRBD2
CDR3nt: TGCGCCAGCAGCCCGGGCGCTAGCGGCGGTGAGCAGTTCTTC
CDR3aa: CASSPGASGGEQFF

j_gene: TRBJ2-1
abundance: -
v_gene: TRBV11-3
d_gene: -
CDR3nt: TGTGCCAGCAGCTTAGAACACAACAATGAGCAGTTCTTC
CDR3aa: CASSLEHNNEQFF